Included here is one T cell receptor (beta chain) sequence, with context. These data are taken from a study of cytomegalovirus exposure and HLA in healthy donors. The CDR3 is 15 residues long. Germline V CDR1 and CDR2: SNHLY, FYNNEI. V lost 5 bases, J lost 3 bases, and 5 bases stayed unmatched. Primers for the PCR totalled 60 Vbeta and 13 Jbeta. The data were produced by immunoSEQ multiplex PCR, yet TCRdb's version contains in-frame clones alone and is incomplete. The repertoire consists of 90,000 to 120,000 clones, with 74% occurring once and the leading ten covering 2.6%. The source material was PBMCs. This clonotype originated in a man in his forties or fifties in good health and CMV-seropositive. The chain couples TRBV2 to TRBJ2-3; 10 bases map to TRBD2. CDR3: CASSWSGGATDTQYF. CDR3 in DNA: TGTGCCAGCAGTTGGAGCGGGGGGGCTACAGATACGCAGTATTTT.